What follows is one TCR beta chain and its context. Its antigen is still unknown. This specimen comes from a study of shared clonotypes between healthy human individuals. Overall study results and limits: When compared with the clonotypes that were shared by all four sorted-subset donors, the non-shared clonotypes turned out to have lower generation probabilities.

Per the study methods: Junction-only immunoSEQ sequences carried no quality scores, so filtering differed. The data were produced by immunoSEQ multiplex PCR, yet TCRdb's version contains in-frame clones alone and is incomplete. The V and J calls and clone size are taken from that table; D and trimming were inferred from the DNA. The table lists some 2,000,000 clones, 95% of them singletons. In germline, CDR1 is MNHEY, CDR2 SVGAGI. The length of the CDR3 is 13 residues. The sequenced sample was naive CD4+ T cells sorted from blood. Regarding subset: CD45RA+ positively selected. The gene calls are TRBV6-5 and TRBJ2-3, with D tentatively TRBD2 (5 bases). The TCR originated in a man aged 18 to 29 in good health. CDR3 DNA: TGTGCTTCAGTCGGGGTGATCACAGATACGCAGTATTTT. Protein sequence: CASVGVITDTQYF.